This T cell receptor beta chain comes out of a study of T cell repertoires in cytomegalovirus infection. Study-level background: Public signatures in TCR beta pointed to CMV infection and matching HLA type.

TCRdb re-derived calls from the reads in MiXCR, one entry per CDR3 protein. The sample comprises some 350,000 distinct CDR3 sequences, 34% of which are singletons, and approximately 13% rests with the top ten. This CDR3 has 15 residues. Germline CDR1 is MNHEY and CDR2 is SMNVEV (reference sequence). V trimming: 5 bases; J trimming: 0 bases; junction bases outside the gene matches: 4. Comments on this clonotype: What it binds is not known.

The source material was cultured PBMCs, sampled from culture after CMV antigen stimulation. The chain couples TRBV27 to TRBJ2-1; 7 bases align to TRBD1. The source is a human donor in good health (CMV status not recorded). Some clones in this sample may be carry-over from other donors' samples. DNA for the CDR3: TGTGCCAGCAGTCCACAGGGGATCTCCTACAATGAGCAGTTCTTC. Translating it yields CASSPQGISYNEQFF.